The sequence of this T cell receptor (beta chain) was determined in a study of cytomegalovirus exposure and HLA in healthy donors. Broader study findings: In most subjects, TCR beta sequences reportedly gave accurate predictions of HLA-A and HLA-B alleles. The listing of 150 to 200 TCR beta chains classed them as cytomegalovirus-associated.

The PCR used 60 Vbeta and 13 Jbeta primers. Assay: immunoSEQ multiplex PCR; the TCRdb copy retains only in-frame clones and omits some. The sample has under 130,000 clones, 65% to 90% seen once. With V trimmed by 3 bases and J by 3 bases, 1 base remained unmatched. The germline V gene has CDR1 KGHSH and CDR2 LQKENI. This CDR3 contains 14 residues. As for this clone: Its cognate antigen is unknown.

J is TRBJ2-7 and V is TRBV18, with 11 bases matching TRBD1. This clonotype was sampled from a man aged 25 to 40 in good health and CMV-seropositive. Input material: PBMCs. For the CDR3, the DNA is TGTGCCAGCTCACCGGGACAGGGGGACTACGAGCAGTACTTC. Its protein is CASSPGQGDYEQYF.